These 20 T cell receptor beta chains originate from one sample sequenced in a study of blood T cell repertoires in COVID-19. The repertoire was sequenced with immunoSEQ multiplex PCR; TCRdb's copy has only in-frame clones and lacks some. The data hold 150,000 or so clones, with around 88% observed a single time. Sample: peripheral blood. The receptor set was obtained from a man aged 60 to 75 with COVID-19, enrolled during active disease.

The chain links TRBV30 to TRBJ2-1; D may be TRBD1 (5 bases). Germline V gene lookup returns CDR1 GTSNPN and CDR2 SVGIG (reference sequence). The V end lost 3 bases, the J end lost 9 bases, and 15 bases lay between the germline ends. The CDR3 length is 13 residues. The CDR3 sequence: CAWRMGWGGEQFF. CDR3 DNA sequence: TGTGCCTGGAGGATGGGATGGGGCGGTGAGCAGTTCTTC.

The gene calls are TRBV19 and TRBJ2-2; the match to TRBD1 covers 11 bases. Germline V gives CDR1 LNHDA, CDR2 SQIVND (reference sequence). V shed 4 bases and J 7 bases; nucleotides not matched to a gene: 8. This CDR3 has 16 residues. Here the CDR3 DNA reads TGTGCCAGTAGTACCTGGGGGACAGGGGGAATCGGGGAGCTGTTTTTT. Protein product: CASSTWGTGGIGELFF.

In its sample, this clone was seen once. The rearrangement uses TRBV2 and TRBJ1-5; a weak D match, TRBD1 (6 bases). Trimming left V 7 bases short and J 3 bases short, with 10 bases between. Germline CDR1 is SNHLY and CDR2 is FYNNEI. The CDR3 loop spans 13 amino acids. CDR3 residues: CASNDRINQPQHF. The CDR3 DNA is TGTGCCAGCAATGACAGGATCAATCAGCCCCAGCATTTT.

The gene calls are TRBV3-1 (or the pseudogene TRBV3-2) and TRBJ2-3, with a tentative D call TRBD2 (5 bases). Trimming removed 1 base from V and 0 bases from J, with 8 bases in between. This CDR3 is built from 15 residues. The V gene's germline CDR1 is LGHDT and CDR2 YNNKEL (reference sequence). CDR3 sequence reads: CASSQGGYSTDTQYF. The CDR3 coding sequence is TGTGCCAGCAGCCAAGGCGGGTATAGCACAGATACGCAGTATTTT.

This clone showed up just once. The chain is built from TRBV3-1 (or the pseudogene TRBV3-2) and TRBJ1-2, with unresolved D. Germline CDR1 and CDR2: LGHDT and YNNKEL (reference sequence). The CDR3 contains 13 residues. The V gene lost 6 bases and the J gene lost 11 bases, with 19 bases spanning the gap. Written as DNA, the CDR3 is TGTGCCAGCAGGGAAGCGGGGAAAGTAGTGTACACCTTC. Translation: CASREAGKVVYTF.

The J gene is TRBJ1-2, the V gene TRBV19; weak D call: TRBD1 (5 bases). The CDR3 is 14 amino acids. V was cut by 5 bases and J by 3 bases, with 13 bases left in between. Germline V CDR1 and CDR2: LNHDA, SQIVND (reference sequence). The CDR3 DNA reads TGTGCCAGTAGTGCCGGGGGGTCGGACTATGGCTACACCTTC. It is translated as CASSAGGSDYGYTF.

The gene calls are TRBV7-4 and TRBJ1-3; D is unresolved. Germline V gene sequence: CDR1 SGHVT, CDR2 SQSDAQ. CDR3 size: 16 residues. The V and J ends lost 4 bases and 0 bases respectively, with 13 bases between them. For the CDR3, the DNA is TGTGCCAGCAGCTCGGGGTCAGAAAGCTCTGGAAACACCATATATTTT. Its protein product is CASSSGSESSGNTIYF.

The J gene is TRBJ2-1, the V gene TRBV4-1, with 8 bases that match TRBD2. CDR1 MGHRA and CDR2 YSYEKL come from the germline V gene. With 2 bases clipped from V and 8 bases from J, the junction kept 17 bases outside the gene matches. The CDR3 runs 18 residues. CDR3 residues: CASSQYQGPGLGRDEQFF. The DNA of the CDR3 is TGCGCCAGCAGCCAATATCAGGGACCGGGACTAGGTCGAGATGAGCAGTTCTTC.

This sequence joins TRBV18 and TRBJ1-5; no definite D call. Germline lookup yields CDR1 KGHSH and CDR2 LQKENI. The CDR3 totals 15 residues. Between the trimmed V and J ends, which lost 4 bases and 5 bases, there was a span of 15 bases. The CDR3: CASSLALGRDQPQHF. Written as DNA, the CDR3 is TGTGCCAGCTCACTTGCGCTAGGGAGGGATCAGCCCCAGCATTTT.

The chain combines TRBV19 with TRBJ1-4, with D possibly TRBD1 on 6 matching bases. The CDR3 has 17 residues. V was shortened by 4 bases and J by 5 bases, with 20 bases between the two germline ends. CDR1 is LNHDA, CDR2 SQIVND, per germline (reference sequence). The CDR3 loop reads CASSTNSPDSQNEKLFF. DNA for the CDR3: TGTGCCAGTAGTACCAACTCCCCGGACAGTCAGAATGAAAAACTGTTTTTT.

The chain recombines TRBV9 with TRBJ2-5; TRBD2 is a possible D gene (6 bases). The germline gives CDR1 SGDLS, CDR2 YYNGEE. CDR3 length: 17 amino acids. Trimming pared 0 bases from V and 0 bases from J, leaving 15 bases between. Written as DNA, the CDR3 is TGTGCCAGCAGCGTAGAGGAGGGAAAGGCCCACCAAGAGACCCAGTACTTC. Encoded protein: CASSVEEGKAHQETQYF.

The V and J genes are TRBV7-2 and TRBJ2-1; D unclear. Trimming pared 3 bases from V and 0 bases from J, leaving 3 bases between. CDR3 length: 13 residues. The germline CDR1 and CDR2 sequences are SGHTA and FQGNSA. The CDR3 nucleotides are TGTGCCAGCAGCTTTAACTCCTACAATGAGCAGTTCTTC. Translated, it gives CASSFNSYNEQFF.

V gene TRBV11-3 combines with J gene TRBJ2-7; D is perhaps TRBD1 (5 bases). The CDR3 length is 15 residues. V dropped 4 bases and J dropped 3 bases, with 16 bases sitting between them. The germline gives CDR1 SGHNT, CDR2 YENEEA. CDR3 sequence: CASSSPVTGIYEQYF. DNA of the CDR3: TGTGCCAGCAGCTCGCCCGTAACAGGTATCTACGAGCAGTACTTC. Full variable domain (rest looked up from reference TRBV11-3 and TRBJ2-7): EAGVVQSPRYKIIEKKQPVAFWCNPISGHNTLYWYLQNLGQGPELLIRYENEEAVDDSQLPKDRFSAERLKGVDSTLKIQPAELGDSAVYLCASSSPVTGIYEQYFGPGTRLTVT.

Comment on this clone: At one boundary the junction diverges from the germline segment, which might be a read error. The gene calls are TRBV11-3 and TRBJ2-3; 11 bases are shared with TRBD2. Germline V gene lookup returns CDR1 SGHNT and CDR2 YENEEA. CDR3 size: 15 residues. The CDR3 bases are TGTGCCAGCAGTTTAGCGGGGGGGCCAACAGATACGCAGTATTTT. Its protein is CASSLAGGPTDTQYF. Filled out from reference TRBV11-3 and TRBJ2-3, the complete variable domain reads EAGVVQSPRYKIIEKKQPVAFWCNPISGHNTLYWYLQNLGQGPELLIRYENEEAVDDSQLPKDRFSAERLKGVDSTLKIQPAELGDSAVYLCASSLAGGPTDTQYFGPGTRLTVL.

This chain connects TRBV4-1 to TRBJ1-2, with 8 positions matching TRBD1. This CDR3 has 16 residues. Germline V gene sequence: CDR1 MGHRA, CDR2 YSYEKL. Trimming at V came to 0 bases and at J to 5 bases, leaving 8 bases not matched to a gene. The CDR3 coding sequence is TGCGCCAGCAGCCAAGAGGTAGACAGGGGAGGTTATGGCTACACCTTC. It encodes CASSQEVDRGGYGYTF.

V usage is TRBV18 and J usage is TRBJ2-2; D might be TRBD2 (5 bases). V was pared by 1 base and J by 0 bases, with 9 bases between. From germline, CDR1 is KGHSH and CDR2 LQKENI. The CDR3 consists of 16 residues. In DNA form, the CDR3 reads TGTGCCAGCTCACCACTGGGGAGATCGAACACCGGGGAGCTGTTTTTT. Protein: CASSPLGRSNTGELFF.

The chain recombines TRBV3-1 (or the pseudogene TRBV3-2) with TRBJ1-4, with 7 nucleotides matching TRBD1. Germline CDR1 and CDR2: LGHDT and YNNKEL (reference sequence). The CDR3 covers 15 residues. V gave up 2 bases and J gave up 7 bases; unmatched junction bases: 7. CDR3 residues: CASSQITGVAEKLFF. The CDR3 nucleotides read TGTGCCAGCAGCCAAATTACAGGGGTCGCTGAAAAACTGTTTTTT.

This clone was observed a single time. The rearrangement uses TRBV19 and TRBJ1-5; no clear D. V lost 1 base, J lost 5 bases, and 6 bases lay in between. Germline-derived CDR1 and CDR2 are LNHDA and SQIVND (reference sequence). The CDR3 is 13 amino acids. The CDR3 DNA is TGTGCCAGTAGTATAGGGAGGGATCAGCCCCAGCATTTT. Translated, it gives CASSIGRDQPQHF.

About this clone: Mismatch with germline at one junction end may stem from a read error. The V and J genes are TRBV19 and TRBJ2-3, with a weak D call TRBD1 (5 bases). CDR1 and CDR2 (germline): LNHDA, SQIVND (reference sequence). This CDR3 region has 11 residues. CDR3 in amino acids: CASRDTATQYF. DNA for the CDR3: TGTGCCAGTAGGGACACAGCTACGCAGTATTTT.

The V call is TRBV6-1, the J call TRBJ1-6; no firm D call. Trimming pared 1 base from V and 9 bases from J, leaving 22 bases between. This CDR3 has 18 residues. From germline, CDR1 is MNHNS and CDR2 SASEGT. Written as DNA, the CDR3 is TGTGCCAGCAGTGAAGATACGAGGGCAGGAGCTCGTTCTTCACCCCTCCACTTT. Its protein product is CASSEDTRAGARSSPLHF.